One and the same sample provided the 5 T cell receptor beta chains below, sequenced in a study of PD-L1 blockade in urothelial cancer. Time point indicated: peripheral blood 6 weeks after treatment start. TCRdb's copy holds only in-frame clones and misses some; the assay was immunoSEQ multiplex PCR. The sample contains about 120,000 clones, about 83% of which appear only once. Here the sequenced sample was PBMCs, taken around atezolizumab (anti-PD-L1) treatment. These receptors were collected from a man aged 50 or older with urothelial cancer.

The gene calls are TRBV2 and TRBJ1-2; tentatively, D is TRBD1 (5 bases). Looked up from germline, CDR1 is SNHLY and CDR2 is FYNNEI. V lost 1 base and J 5 bases, leaving 8 bases between the germline ends. The length of the CDR3 is 13 residues. CDR3 amino acids: CASSEGAGYGYTF. CDR3 sequence (DNA): TGTGCCAGCAGTGAAGGGGCAGGGTATGGCTACACCTTC.

The chain joins TRBV6-5 to TRBJ2-1; TRBD2 is a possible D gene (7 bases). V lost 2 bases, J lost 8 bases, and 13 bases lay in between. The CDR3 totals 14 residues. Per germline, CDR1 MNHEY and CDR2 SVGAGI. This CDR3 reads CASSYGGARDEQFF. The CDR3 DNA sequence: TGTGCCAGCAGTTACGGGGGGGCTAGGGATGAGCAGTTCTTC.

The rearrangement uses TRBV19 and TRBJ1-3; TRBD1 might be the D (6 bases). This CDR3 has 16 amino acids. V was trimmed by 4 bases and J by 2 bases, leaving 15 bases between them. Germline lookup yields CDR1 LNHDA and CDR2 SQIVND (reference sequence). The chain's CDR3 is CASSNYATGPGNTIYF. The DNA for the CDR3 is TGTGCCAGTAGTAATTACGCGACAGGCCCTGGAAACACCATATATTTT.

V usage is TRBV7-8 and J usage is TRBJ2-2, with D possibly matching TRBD1 (6 bases). The CDR3 consists of 15 residues. Germline loops: CDR1 SGHVS, CDR2 FQNEAQ. Trimming took 5 bases from V and 6 from J, leaving 16 bases between them. CDR3: CASSPRGWTAGELFF. The DNA of the CDR3 is TGTGCCAGCAGCCCAAGGGGGTGGACTGCCGGGGAGCTGTTTTTT.

This chain joins TRBV5-4 and TRBJ1-6; D might be TRBD1 (6 bases). Trimming removed 6 bases from V and 9 bases from J, with 16 bases in between. This CDR3 has 14 residues. Germline CDR1 SGHNT, CDR2 YYREEE (reference sequence). CDR3 amino acids: CASTSGRGTSPLHF. CDR3 DNA: TGTGCCAGCACCTCAGGCAGGGGAACTTCACCCCTCCACTTT.